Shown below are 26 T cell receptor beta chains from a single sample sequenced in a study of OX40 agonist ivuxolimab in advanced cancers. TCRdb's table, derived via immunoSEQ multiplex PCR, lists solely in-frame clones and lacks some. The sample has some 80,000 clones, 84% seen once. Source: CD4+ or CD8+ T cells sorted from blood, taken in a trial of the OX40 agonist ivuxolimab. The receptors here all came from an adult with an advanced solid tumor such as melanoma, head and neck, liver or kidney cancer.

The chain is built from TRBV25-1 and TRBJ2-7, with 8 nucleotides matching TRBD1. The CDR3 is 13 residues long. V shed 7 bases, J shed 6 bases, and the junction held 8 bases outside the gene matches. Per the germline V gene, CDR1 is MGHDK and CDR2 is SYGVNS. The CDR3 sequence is CASTITGGGEQYF. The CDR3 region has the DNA TGTGCCAGCACCATCACAGGGGGTGGCGAGCAGTACTTC.

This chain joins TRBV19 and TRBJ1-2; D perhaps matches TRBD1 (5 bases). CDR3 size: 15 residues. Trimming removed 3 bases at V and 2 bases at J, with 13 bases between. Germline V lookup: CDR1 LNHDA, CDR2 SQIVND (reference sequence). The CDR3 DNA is TGTGCCAGTAGTATCGGGAACAGGCCCAACTATGGCTACACCTTC. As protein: CASSIGNRPNYGYTF.

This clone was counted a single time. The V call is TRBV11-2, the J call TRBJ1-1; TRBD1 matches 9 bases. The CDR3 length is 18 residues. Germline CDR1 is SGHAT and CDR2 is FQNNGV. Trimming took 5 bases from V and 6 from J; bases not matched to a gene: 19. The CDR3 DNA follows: TGTGCCAGCAGCCCCAGGGACAGGGTATATCCCGGAAGCTCTGAAGCTTTCTTT. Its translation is CASSPRDRVYPGSSEAFF.

This CDR3 reads CASKSSGSLHEQFF. The CDR3 bases are TGTGCCAGCAAGTCTAGCGGGAGTCTACATGAGCAGTTCTTC. V is TRBV6-5 and J is TRBJ2-1; TRBD2 matches 10 bases. There are 14 residues in the CDR3. Germline V gives CDR1 MNHEY, CDR2 SVGAGI. J lost 8 bases, V lost 7 bases, and 8 bases had no gene match.

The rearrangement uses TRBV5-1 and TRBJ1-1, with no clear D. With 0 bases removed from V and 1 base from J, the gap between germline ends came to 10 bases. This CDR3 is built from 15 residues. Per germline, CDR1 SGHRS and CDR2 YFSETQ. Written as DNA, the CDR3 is TGCGCCAGCAGCTTGGGGTACGGGCAGAACACTGAAGCTTTCTTT. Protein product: CASSLGYGQNTEAFF.

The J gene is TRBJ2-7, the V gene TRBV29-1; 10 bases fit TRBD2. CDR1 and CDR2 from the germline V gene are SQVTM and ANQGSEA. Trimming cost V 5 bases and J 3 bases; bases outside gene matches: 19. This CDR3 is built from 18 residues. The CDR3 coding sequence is TGCAGCGTTATCGCACCCCCACTAGCGGGGTTCCTCCGCTACGAGCAGTACTTC. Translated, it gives CSVIAPPLAGFLRYEQYF.

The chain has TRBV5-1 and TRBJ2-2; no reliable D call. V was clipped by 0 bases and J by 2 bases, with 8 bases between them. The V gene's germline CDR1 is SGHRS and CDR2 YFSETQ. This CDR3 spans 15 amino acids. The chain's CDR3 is CASSLDGRNTGELFF. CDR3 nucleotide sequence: TGCGCCAGCAGCTTGGACGGGCGAAACACCGGGGAGCTGTTTTTT.

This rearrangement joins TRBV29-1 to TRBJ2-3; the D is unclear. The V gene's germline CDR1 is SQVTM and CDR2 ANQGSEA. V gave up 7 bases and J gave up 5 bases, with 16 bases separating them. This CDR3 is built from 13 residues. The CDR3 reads CSGDSSQGDTQYF. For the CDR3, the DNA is TGCAGCGGTGACTCGTCGCAAGGAGATACGCAGTATTTT.

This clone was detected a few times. The CDR3 DNA reads TGTGCAAGTCGCTTAGCTGATAATGACGGGGCCGTGTACAATGAGCAGTTCTTC. It encodes CASRLADNDGAVYNEQFF. The V and J genes are TRBV12-2 and TRBJ2-1. TRBV12-2 is described as a pseudogene. The CDR3 runs 18 residues.

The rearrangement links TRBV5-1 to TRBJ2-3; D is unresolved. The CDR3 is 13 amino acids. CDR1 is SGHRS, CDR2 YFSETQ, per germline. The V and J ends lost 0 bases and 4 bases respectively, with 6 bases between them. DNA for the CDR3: TGCGCCAGCAGCTTGGACACGCCAGATACGCAGTATTTT. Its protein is CASSLDTPDTQYF.

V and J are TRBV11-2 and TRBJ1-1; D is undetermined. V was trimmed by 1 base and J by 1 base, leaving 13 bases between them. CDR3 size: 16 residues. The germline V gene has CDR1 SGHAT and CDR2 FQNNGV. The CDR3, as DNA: TGTGCCAGCAGCTTAGGCCCGAGTAATGGGAACACTGAAGCTTTCTTT. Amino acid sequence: CASSLGPSNGNTEAFF.

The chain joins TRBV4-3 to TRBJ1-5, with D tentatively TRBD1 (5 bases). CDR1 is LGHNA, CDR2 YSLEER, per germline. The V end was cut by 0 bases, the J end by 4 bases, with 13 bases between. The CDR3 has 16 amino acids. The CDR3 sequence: CASSQDHGGDNQPQHF. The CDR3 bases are TGCGCCAGCAGCCAAGATCATGGGGGGGATAATCAGCCCCAGCATTTT.

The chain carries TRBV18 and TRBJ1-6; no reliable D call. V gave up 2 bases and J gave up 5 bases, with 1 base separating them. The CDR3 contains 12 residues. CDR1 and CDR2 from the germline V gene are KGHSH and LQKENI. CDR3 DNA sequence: TGTGCCAGCTCACCAGATAATTCACCCCTCCACTTT. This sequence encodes CASSPDNSPLHF.

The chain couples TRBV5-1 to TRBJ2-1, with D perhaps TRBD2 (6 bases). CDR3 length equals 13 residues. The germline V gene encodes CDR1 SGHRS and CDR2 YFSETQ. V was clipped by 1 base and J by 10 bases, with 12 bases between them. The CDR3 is CASSLLTRPEQFF. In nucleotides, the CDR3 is TGCGCCAGCAGCTTGCTGACTAGGCCCGAGCAGTTCTTC.

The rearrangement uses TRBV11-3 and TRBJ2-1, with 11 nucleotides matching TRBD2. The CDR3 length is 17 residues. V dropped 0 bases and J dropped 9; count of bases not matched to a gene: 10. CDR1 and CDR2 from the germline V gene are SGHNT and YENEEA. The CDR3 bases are TGTGCCAGCAGCTTAGAAGGGTCTAGCGGGAGGAGGGGTGAGCAGTTCTTC. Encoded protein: CASSLEGSSGRRGEQFF.

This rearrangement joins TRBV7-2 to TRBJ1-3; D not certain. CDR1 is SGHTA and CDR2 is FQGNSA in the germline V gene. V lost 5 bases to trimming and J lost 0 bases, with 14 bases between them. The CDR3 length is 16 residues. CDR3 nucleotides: TGTGCCAGCAGCGTACCGGCCGAGACCTCTGGAAACACCATATATTTT. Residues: CASSVPAETSGNTIYF. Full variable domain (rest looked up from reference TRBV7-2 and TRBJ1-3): GAGVSQSPSNKVTEKGKDVELRCDPISGHTALYWYRQSLGQGLEFLIYFQGNSAPDKSGLPSDRFSAERTGGSVSTLTIQRTQQEDSAVYLCASSVPAETSGNTIYFGEGSWLTVV.

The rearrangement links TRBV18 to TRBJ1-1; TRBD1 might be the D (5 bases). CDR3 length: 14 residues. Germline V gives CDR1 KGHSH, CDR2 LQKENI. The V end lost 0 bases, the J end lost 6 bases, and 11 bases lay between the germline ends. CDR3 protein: CASSPPAGRPEAFF. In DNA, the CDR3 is TGTGCCAGCTCACCACCGGCAGGGCGTCCTGAAGCTTTCTTT.

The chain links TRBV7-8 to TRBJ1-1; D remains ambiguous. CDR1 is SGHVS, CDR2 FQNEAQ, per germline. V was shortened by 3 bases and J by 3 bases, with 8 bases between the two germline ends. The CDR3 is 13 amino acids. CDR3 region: CASSFGPYTEAFF. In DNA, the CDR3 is TGTGCCAGCAGCTTCGGACCATACACTGAAGCTTTCTTT.

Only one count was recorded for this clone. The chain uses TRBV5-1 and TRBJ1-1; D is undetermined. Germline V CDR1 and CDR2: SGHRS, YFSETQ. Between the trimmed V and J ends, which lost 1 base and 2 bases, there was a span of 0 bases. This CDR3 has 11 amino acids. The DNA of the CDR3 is TGCGCCAGCAGCTTGAACACTGAAGCTTTCTTT. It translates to CASSLNTEAFF.

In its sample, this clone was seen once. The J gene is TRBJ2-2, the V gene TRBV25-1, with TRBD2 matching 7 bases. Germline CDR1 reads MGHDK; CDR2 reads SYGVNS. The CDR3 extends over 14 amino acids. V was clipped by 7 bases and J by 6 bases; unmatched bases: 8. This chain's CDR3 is CASMSFSGPGELFF. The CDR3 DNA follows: TGTGCCAGCATGTCATTTAGCGGGCCCGGGGAGCTGTTTTTT.

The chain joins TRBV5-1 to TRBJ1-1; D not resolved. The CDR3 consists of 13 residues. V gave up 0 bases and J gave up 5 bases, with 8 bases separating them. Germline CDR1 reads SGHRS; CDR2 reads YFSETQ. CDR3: CASSLEGRTEAFF. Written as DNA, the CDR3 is TGCGCCAGCAGCTTGGAAGGGAGGACTGAAGCTTTCTTT.

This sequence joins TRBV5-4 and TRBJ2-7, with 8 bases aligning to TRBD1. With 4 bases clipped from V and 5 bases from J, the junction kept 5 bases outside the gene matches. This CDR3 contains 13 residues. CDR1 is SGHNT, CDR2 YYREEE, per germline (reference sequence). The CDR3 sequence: CASSRTGSNEQYF. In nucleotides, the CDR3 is TGTGCCAGCAGCCGGACAGGGTCCAACGAGCAGTACTTC.

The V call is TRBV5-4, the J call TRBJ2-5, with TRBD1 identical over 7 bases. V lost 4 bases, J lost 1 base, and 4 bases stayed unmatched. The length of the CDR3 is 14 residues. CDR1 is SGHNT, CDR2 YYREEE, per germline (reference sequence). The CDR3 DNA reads TGTGCCAGCAGCGCGGACAGGCTCCAAGAGACCCAGTACTTC. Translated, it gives CASSADRLQETQYF.

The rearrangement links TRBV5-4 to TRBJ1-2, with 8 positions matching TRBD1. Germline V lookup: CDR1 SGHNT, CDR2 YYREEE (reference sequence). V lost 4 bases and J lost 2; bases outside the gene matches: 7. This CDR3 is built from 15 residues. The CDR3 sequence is CASSPWTGMNYGYTF. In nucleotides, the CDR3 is TGTGCCAGCAGCCCCTGGACAGGGATGAACTATGGCTACACCTTC.

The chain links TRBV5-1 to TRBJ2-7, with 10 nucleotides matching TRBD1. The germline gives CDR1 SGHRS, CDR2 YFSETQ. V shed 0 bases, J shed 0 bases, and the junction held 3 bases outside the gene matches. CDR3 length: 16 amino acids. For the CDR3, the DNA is TGCGCCAGCAGCTTGGATTGGGACAGGGGCTCCTACGAGCAGTACTTC. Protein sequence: CASSLDWDRGSYEQYF.

CDR3 loop: CASRGTSGGHEQYF. Here the CDR3 DNA reads TGTGCCAGCAGGGGGACTAGCGGGGGCCACGAGCAGTACTTC. The rearrangement uses TRBV6-6 and TRBJ2-7; 14 nucleotides agree with TRBD2. Germline CDR1 MNHNY, CDR2 SVGAGI (reference sequence). CDR3 length equals 14 residues. With V trimmed by 6 bases and J by 5 bases, 3 bases remained unmatched.